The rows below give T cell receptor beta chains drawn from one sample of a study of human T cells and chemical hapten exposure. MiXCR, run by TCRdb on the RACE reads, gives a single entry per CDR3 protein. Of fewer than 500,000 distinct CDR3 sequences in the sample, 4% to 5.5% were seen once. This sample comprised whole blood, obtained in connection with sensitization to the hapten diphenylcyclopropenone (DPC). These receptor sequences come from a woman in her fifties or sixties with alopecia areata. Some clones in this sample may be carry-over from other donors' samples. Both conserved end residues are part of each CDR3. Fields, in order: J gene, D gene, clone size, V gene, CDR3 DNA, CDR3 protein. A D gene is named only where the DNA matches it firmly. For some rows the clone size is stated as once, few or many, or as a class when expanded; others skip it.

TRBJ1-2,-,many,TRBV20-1,TGCAGTGCTCGTCGGACGGAGCTACACACCTTC,CSARRTELHTF
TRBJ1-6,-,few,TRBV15,TGTGCCACCAGCAGTCCGGGCTCCAATTCACCCCTCCACTTT,CATSSPGSNSPLHF
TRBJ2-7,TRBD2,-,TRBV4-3,TGCGCCAGCAGCCAATCGGCTAGCGGGAGGGATGAGCAGTACTTC,CASSQSASGRDEQYF
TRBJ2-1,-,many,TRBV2,TGTGCCACCCCGAGGGGGGACTCCTACAATGAGCAGTTCTTC,CATPRGDSYNEQFF
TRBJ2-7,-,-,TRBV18,TGTGCCAGCTCACCACTGGGGACGTCAGGGTACGAGCAGTACTTC,CASSPLGTSGYEQYF
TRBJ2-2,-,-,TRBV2,TGTGCCAGCAGTATTAGCGCCGGGGAGCTGTTTTTT,CASSISAGELFF
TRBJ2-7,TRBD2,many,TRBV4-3,TGCGCCAGCAGCCAAGGGGGACTAGCGGGAGGGTTTGGCGGGCAGTACTTC,CASSQGGLAGGFGGQYF
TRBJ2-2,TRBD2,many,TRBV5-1,TGCGCCAGCAGCTTAGGGAGAGGAGCTAGCGGCACCGGGGAGCTGTTTTTT,CASSLGRGASGTGELFF
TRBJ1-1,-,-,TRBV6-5,TGTGCCAGCAGTTACTCGATAGGGCACAATGAAGCTTTCTTT,CASSYSIGHNEAFF
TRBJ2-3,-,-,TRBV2,TGTGCCAGCCCGGAACTGCCGGTGGGGGCGGGCACAGATACGCAGTATTTT,CASPELPVGAGTDTQYF
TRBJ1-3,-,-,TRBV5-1,TGCGCCAGCAGCTTGGATGGGGGCTCTGGAAACACCATATATTTT,CASSLDGGSGNTIYF
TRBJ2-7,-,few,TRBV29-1,TGCAGCGTTGCTGACATAGTTTACGAGCAGTACTTC,CSVADIVYEQYF
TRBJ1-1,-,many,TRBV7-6,TGTGCCAGCAGCTCCGCGGCCATGAACACTGAAGCTTTCTTT,CASSSAAMNTEAFF
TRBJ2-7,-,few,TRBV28,TGTGCCACCGGCCGCCCCTCCTCCTACGAGCAGTACTTC,CATGRPSSYEQYF
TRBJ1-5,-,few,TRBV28,TGTGCCAGCAGTTTCGGTGGTCCTCCTAATCAGCCCCAGCATTTT,CASSFGGPPNQPQHF
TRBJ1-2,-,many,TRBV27,TGTGCCAGCAGTTCGGAGGGAACCTATGGCTACACCTTC,CASSSEGTYGYTF
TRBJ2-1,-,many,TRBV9,TGTGCCAGCAGCCCCTCCCTTGGGGGGGGCCGCTCCTACAATGAGCAGTTCTTC,CASSPSLGGGRSYNEQFF
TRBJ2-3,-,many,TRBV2,TGTGCCAGCATGGAGCAGGGGGACTACTCATGGGCAGATACGCAGTATTTT,CASMEQGDYSWADTQYF
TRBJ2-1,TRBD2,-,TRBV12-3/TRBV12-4,TGTGCCAGCAGTTCATCAGCGGGGGGGTCCGCCAGCTCCTACAATGAGCAGTTCTTC,CASSSSAGGSASSYNEQFF
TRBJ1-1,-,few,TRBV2,TGTGCCTCCGGGGGATTCACTGAAGCTTTCTTT,CASGGFTEAFF
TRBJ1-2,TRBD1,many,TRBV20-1,TGCAGTGCTTTCGTAGACAGGGAGGGCTATGGCTACACCTTC,CSAFVDREGYGYTF
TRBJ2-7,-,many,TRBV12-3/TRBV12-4,TGTGCCAGCCACAGAGGTGGTCACTACGAGCAGTACTTC,CASHRGGHYEQYF